One and the same sample provided the 30 T cell receptor beta chains below, sequenced in a study of lymphopenia after photon versus proton radiotherapy. Clones were read by immunoSEQ multiplex PCR, and TCRdb kept only the in-frame ones, dropping some. This sample yields around 150,000 clones, of which around 85% are seen a single time; less than 6% belongs to the top ten. Material: peripheral blood, obtained from a patient treated with photon-based radiotherapy. The receptors were sampled from a man over 45 with gastric cancer.

This clone appeared a few times. The chain links TRBV27 to TRBJ1-4; possibly TRBD1 for D (5 bases). The germline gives CDR1 MNHEY, CDR2 SMNVEV (reference sequence). CDR3 length: 15 amino acids. V lost 6 bases and J 0 bases, leaving 11 bases between the germline ends. The CDR3 reads CASSRDRATNEKLFF. In DNA form, the CDR3 reads TGTGCCAGCAGCCGCGACAGAGCAACTAATGAAAAACTGTTTTTT.

This clone has a single count. The chain has TRBV28 and TRBJ1-3; D gene unclear. The ends were cut back, 3 bases at V and 2 bases at J, with 17 bases in the middle. This CDR3 has 17 residues. Germline CDR1 MDHEN, CDR2 SYDVKM. The CDR3 DNA is TGTGCCAGCAGTTTGTCGTGGCCTACCATGACTGGAAACACCATATATTTT. Its protein is CASSLSWPTMTGNTIYF.

The chain uses TRBV7-2 and TRBJ2-2; 8 nucleotides agree with TRBD2. The ends lost 5 bases at V and 4 bases at J; junction bases unmatched: 6. CDR1 is SGHTA, CDR2 FQGNSA, per germline. CDR3 length: 15 residues. CDR3 in DNA: TGTGCCAGCAGCCCAGCGGGAGCGGTCACCGGGGAGCTGTTTTTT. Encoded protein: CASSPAGAVTGELFF.

The chain recombines TRBV7-9 with TRBJ1-4; D is possibly TRBD1 (5 bases). CDR1 is SEHNR and CDR2 is FQNEAQ in the germline V gene (reference sequence). V gave up 5 bases and J gave up 3 bases, with 13 bases separating them. The CDR3 extends over 15 amino acids. The CDR3 loop is CASSPPGGANEKLFF. In nucleotides, the CDR3 is TGTGCCAGCAGCCCCCCTGGGGGGGCTAATGAAAAACTGTTTTTT.

This clone was found once. The CDR3, as DNA: TGTGCCATCAGTGAGGTAGCGGAGGGGCGTATTGGTGGGGAGCTGTTTTTT. Translation gives CAISEVAEGRIGGELFF. This chain connects TRBV10-3 to TRBJ2-2; perhaps TRBD2 as D (6 bases). The germline V gene encodes CDR1 ENHRY and CDR2 SYGVKD. The CDR3 is 17 residues long. Deletions cut 2 bases from V and 8 bases from J, with 21 bases between.

This chain uses TRBV29-1 with TRBJ2-2; the D gene is possibly TRBD1 (5 bases). The length of the CDR3 is 11 residues. Germline assignment: CDR1 SQVTM and CDR2 ANQGSEA. V was clipped by 5 bases and J by 6 bases, with 7 bases between them. The CDR3 spells CSVWGPGELFF. The CDR3 DNA is TGCAGCGTTTGGGGCCCCGGGGAGCTGTTTTTT.

This clone was detected only once. This sequence joins TRBV19 and TRBJ2-7, with D hard to call. The V gene lost 3 bases and the J gene lost 3 bases, with 12 bases spanning the gap. CDR1 LNHDA and CDR2 SQIVND come from the germline V gene (reference sequence). The CDR3 covers 14 residues. CDR3 sequence reads: CASSIQAAGYEQYF. CDR3 DNA: TGTGCCAGTAGTATCCAGGCCGCCGGCTACGAGCAGTACTTC.

This chain joins TRBV6-5 and TRBJ1-3; no firm D call. This CDR3 has 15 residues. CDR1 and CDR2 from the germline V gene are MNHEY and SVGAGI. V dropped 0 bases and J dropped 2 bases, with 8 bases sitting between them. The CDR3 nucleotides read TGTGCCAGCAGTTACTCCGGGAGAACTGGAAACACCATATATTTT. Translating it yields CASSYSGRTGNTIYF.

This sequence joins TRBV12-5 and TRBJ1-1, with 11 bases aligning to TRBD1. The CDR3 consists of 17 residues. Germline V gene sequence: CDR1 LGHNT, CDR2 FRNRAP. V lost 2 bases to trimming and J lost 3 bases; unmatched junction nucleotides: 8. Here the CDR3 reads CASGLTRTGGEYTEAFF. The DNA of the CDR3 is TGTGCTAGTGGTTTGACTCGGACAGGGGGCGAGTACACTGAAGCTTTCTTT. Supplemented by reference TRBV12-5 and TRBJ1-1, the full variable domain reads DARVTQTPRHKVTEMGQEVTMRCQPILGHNTVFWYRQTMMQGLELLAYFRNRAPLDDSGMPKDRFSAEMPDATLATLKIQPSEPRDSAVYFCASGLTRTGGEYTEAFFGQGTRLTVV.

The chain joins TRBV25-1 to TRBJ1-1, with D perhaps TRBD1 (6 bases). The CDR3 is 15 amino acids. V shed 4 bases and J shed 4 bases, with 16 bases lying between them. CDR1 is MGHDK and CDR2 is SYGVNS in the germline V gene. The DNA of the CDR3 is TGTGCCAGCAGTGGGGTAAAAGGACAGCGCACTGAAGCTTTCTTT. Protein: CASSGVKGQRTEAFF.

V gene TRBV30 combines with J gene TRBJ2-3; D might be TRBD1 (6 bases). Trimming cost V 5 bases and J 2 bases, with 14 bases left between them. Looked up from germline, CDR1 is GTSNPN and CDR2 is SVGIG (reference sequence). The CDR3 sequence is 14 residues long. The chain's CDR3 is CAWLKGHSTDTQYF. DNA of the CDR3: TGTGCCTGGCTCAAGGGACATTCCACAGATACGCAGTATTTT.

This chain joins TRBV6-1 and TRBJ1-2; no clear D. V was clipped by 2 bases and J by 0 bases, with 4 bases between them. This CDR3 spans 13 amino acids. Germline V CDR1 and CDR2: MNHNS, SASEGT. The CDR3 spells CASSEQTNYGYTF. In DNA, the CDR3 is TGTGCCAGCAGTGAACAGACTAACTATGGCTACACCTTC.

The CDR3 reads CASSVDWDRERETQYF. The CDR3 coding sequence is TGTGCCAGCAGCGTCGACTGGGACAGGGAAAGGGAGACCCAGTACTTC. The chain links TRBV7-9 to TRBJ2-5, with 9 positions matching TRBD1. This CDR3 contains 16 residues. The V gene's germline CDR1 is SEHNR and CDR2 FQNEAQ (reference sequence). Losses at the gene ends were 5 bases for V and 5 bases for J; bases not matched to a gene: 12.

The chain employs TRBV7-7 and TRBJ1-3, with D unclear. The germline CDR1 and CDR2 sequences are SSHAT and FNYEAQ (reference sequence). The CDR3 loop spans 12 amino acids. V lost 10 bases and J lost 2, with 9 bases in between. CDR3: CAIPGTGNTIYF. The CDR3 coding sequence is TGTGCCATCCCTGGAACTGGAAACACCATATATTTT.

The chain is built from TRBV7-9 and TRBJ2-5; D gene ambiguous. Judging by the DNA end, TRBJ2-7 fits better; the J call may be wrong. The CDR3 loop spans 13 amino acids. Per germline, CDR1 SEHNR and CDR2 FQNEAQ (reference sequence). DNA of the CDR3: TGTGCCAGCAGCATCGACCAGAGCTACGAGCAGTACTTC. Amino acid sequence: CASSIDQSYEQYF.

V usage is TRBV4-1 and J usage is TRBJ2-1, with TRBD2 matching 13 bases. The CDR3 totals 17 residues. The ends lost 4 bases at V and 9 bases at J; junction bases unmatched: 12. CDR1 is MGHRA, CDR2 YSYEKL, per germline. The CDR3 DNA reads TGCGCCAGCAGCCTCGTCCGACTAGCGGGAGGCAGGAGTGAGCAGTTCTTC. Its translation is CASSLVRLAGGRSEQFF.

V gene TRBV5-8 combines with J gene TRBJ2-7, with 9 bases lining up with TRBD1. From germline, CDR1 is SGHTS and CDR2 YDEGEE. This CDR3 region has 14 residues. The V and J ends lost 4 bases and 1 base, in that order; junction bases with no gene match: 3. Written as DNA, the CDR3 is TGTGCCAGCAGCCCCGGACAGGGGTCCTACGAGCAGTACTTC. It specifies CASSPGQGSYEQYF.

The chain employs TRBV7-2 and TRBJ2-1, with 15 positions matching TRBD2. Per germline, CDR1 SGHTA and CDR2 FQGNSA. V was pared by 5 bases and J by 7 bases, with 6 bases of the junction left unmatched. The CDR3 is made up of 16 amino acids. The CDR3 protein is CASSPGTSGRTNEQFF. The CDR3 DNA sequence: TGTGCCAGCAGCCCGGGGACTAGCGGGAGGACAAATGAGCAGTTCTTC.

The CDR3 region is CAIEATGLMNTEAFF. CDR3 sequence (DNA): TGTGCCATAGAGGCCACAGGGCTTATGAACACTGAAGCTTTCTTT. The chain is built from TRBV19 and TRBJ1-1; a possible D gene is TRBD1 (6 bases). V was cut by 10 bases and J by 0 bases, with 18 bases left in between. This CDR3 spans 15 amino acids. Germline-derived CDR1 and CDR2 are LNHDA and SQIVND (reference sequence).

This chain uses TRBV4-2 with TRBJ2-7, with no clear D. This CDR3 is 15 amino acids long. The germline CDR1 and CDR2 sequences are LGHNA and YNFKEQ. The V end lost 0 bases, the J end lost 4 bases, and 13 bases lay between the germline ends. CDR3 in DNA: TGTGCCAGCAGCCAAGAGGGTCTGGGTAGATACGAGCAGTACTTC. Protein: CASSQEGLGRYEQYF.

The chain couples TRBV7-2 to TRBJ1-2; TRBD1 matches 7 bases. The CDR3 runs to 14 residues. From germline, CDR1 is SGHTA and CDR2 FQGNSA. V trimming: 4 bases; J trimming: 7 bases; junction bases outside the gene matches: 9. CDR3 region: CASSSPTGPVGYTF. CDR3 nucleotides: TGTGCCAGCAGCTCACCGACAGGGCCGGTTGGCTACACCTTC.

This chain connects TRBV5-6 to TRBJ1-3, with TRBD1 as a possible D gene (6 bases). The germline V gene encodes CDR1 SGHDT and CDR2 YYEEEE. The CDR3 sequence is 13 residues long. The V gene lost 5 bases and the J gene lost 4 bases, with 10 bases spanning the gap. In DNA form, the CDR3 reads TGTGCCAGCAGGTCAGGGGCCGGAAACACCATATATTTT. Translation: CASRSGAGNTIYF.

The J gene is TRBJ1-2, the V gene TRBV5-4; 11 bases fit TRBD1. The V gene end was trimmed by 4 bases and the J gene end by 8 bases; junction bases not matched to a gene: 10. The CDR3 length is 15 residues. Germline V gives CDR1 SGHNT, CDR2 YYREEE (reference sequence). This CDR3 is CASSGPGQGARGYTF. For the CDR3, the DNA is TGTGCCAGCAGCGGCCCCGGACAGGGGGCGCGCGGCTACACCTTC.

This clone has just one count. The V gene is TRBV5-1, the J gene TRBJ2-1, with 13 bases identical to TRBD2. With V trimmed by 4 bases and J by 9 bases, 10 bases remained unmatched. The CDR3 contains 16 residues. The germline V gene encodes CDR1 SGHRS and CDR2 YFSETQ. The CDR3 loop is CASSSRLAGGRSEQFF. CDR3 nucleotides: TGCGCCAGCAGCAGCCGACTAGCGGGAGGCCGCAGTGAGCAGTTCTTC.

The gene calls are TRBV28 and TRBJ1-2; 10 bases match TRBD1. Germline values: CDR1 MDHEN, CDR2 SYDVKM. The trim removed 10 bases at V and 1 base at J, leaving 12 bases unmatched. The CDR3 totals 16 residues. CDR3 nucleotides: TGTGCCACCTGGGGGACAGGGGCCATCCTTAACTATGGCTACACCTTC. Protein sequence: CATWGTGAILNYGYTF.

This clone was found once. V usage is TRBV30 and J usage is TRBJ2-7; TRBD1 agrees at 10 bases. The CDR3 runs 14 residues. The germline V gene has CDR1 GTSNPN and CDR2 SVGIG (reference sequence). The V and J ends lost 2 bases and 2 bases, in that order; junction bases with no gene match: 3. The CDR3 DNA follows: TGTGCCTGGAGTTCCGACAGGGGGCCCTACGAGCAGTACTTC. This codes for CAWSSDRGPYEQYF. The full variable domain, in which reference TRBV30 and TRBJ2-7 provide the parts outside the CDR3, is SQTIHQWPATLVQPVGSPLSLECTVEGTSNPNLYWYRQAAGRGLQLLFYSVGIGQISSEVPQNLSASRPQDRQFILSSKKLLLSDSGFYLCAWSSDRGPYEQYFGPGTRLTVT.

This chain joins TRBV12-5 and TRBJ1-2; D perhaps matches TRBD1 (5 bases). Germline CDR1 and CDR2: LGHNT and FRNRAP. The CDR3 runs to 16 residues. The V and J ends lost 4 bases and 4 bases respectively, with 19 bases between them. The CDR3 bases are TGTGCTAGTGGTTCCACCCGGGGGTCTACTTTCTATGGCTACACCTTC. This gives the protein CASGSTRGSTFYGYTF.

The V and J genes are TRBV19 and TRBJ1-2, with D perhaps TRBD1 (6 bases). This CDR3 comprises 13 residues. CDR1 and CDR2 from the germline V gene are LNHDA and SQIVND (reference sequence). V dropped 7 bases and J dropped 8 bases, with 17 bases sitting between them. CDR3 DNA sequence: TGTGCCAGTACGTCGGCAAACAGGGAGGGCTACACCTTC. It specifies CASTSANREGYTF. Variable domain in full (rest from reference TRBV19 and TRBJ1-2): DGGITQSPKYLFRKEGQNVTLSCEQNLNHDAMYWYRQDPGQGLRLIYYSQIVNDFQKGDIAEGYSVSREKKESFPLTVTSAQKNPTAFYLCASTSANREGYTFGSGTRLTVV.

The chain carries TRBV4-1 and TRBJ2-2; TRBD1 aligns across 10 bases. Trimming took 4 bases from V and 5 from J; bases not matched to a gene: 4. This CDR3 has 15 residues. The germline V gene encodes CDR1 MGHRA and CDR2 YSYEKL. The CDR3 sequence: CASSLGQGFTGELFF. The CDR3 bases are TGCGCCAGCAGCCTGGGACAGGGGTTTACCGGGGAGCTGTTTTTT.

The chain has TRBV11-2 and TRBJ2-3; D perhaps matches TRBD2 (6 bases). Germline V gene lookup returns CDR1 SGHAT and CDR2 FQNNGV. The ends were cut back, 3 bases at V and 11 bases at J, with 12 bases in the middle. This CDR3 is 12 amino acids long. CDR3 coding DNA: TGTGCCAGCAGCTTCCCCCGGGGGAGGCAGTATTTT. Residues: CASSFPRGRQYF.